The subject of this entry is one T cell receptor beta chain. The sample originates from a study of technical replicates of blood from several donors. Produced via immunoSEQ multiplex PCR; TCRdb's table is partial and in-frame only. This repertoire shows 11,000 to 15,000 clones, roughly 83% found once; its top ten account for under 12%. The CDR3 sequence is 14 residues long. Trimming removed 7 bases from V and 6 bases from J; junction bases left unmatched: 6. The V gene's germline CDR1 is ENHRY and CDR2 SYGVKD. Sequenced: PBMCs. This receptor was obtained from a human donor in good health. The chain uses TRBV10-3 and TRBJ2-2, with 9 bases identical to TRBD1. The CDR3 protein is CAITGQGFPGELFF. The CDR3 DNA reads TGTGCCATCACCGGACAGGGGTTCCCCGGGGAGCTGTTTTTT.